Listed here are 32 T cell receptor beta chains from one sample, sequenced in a study of Ad26.COV2.S vaccination and SARS-CoV-2 variants. Assay: immunoSEQ multiplex PCR; the TCRdb copy retains only in-frame clones and omits some. The sample consists of over 110,000 clones, 86% of them appearing once. Material: peripheral blood, obtained after recovery from COVID-19. Source of these receptors: a human donor who had recovered from COVID-19.

This sequence joins TRBV30 and TRBJ1-1; D possibly corresponds to TRBD1 (6 bases). CDR1 is GTSNPN, CDR2 SVGIG, per germline (reference sequence). The CDR3 runs 15 residues. Trimming pared 1 base from V and 6 bases from J, leaving 18 bases between. CDR3 sequence: CAWSGPVGGTAEAFF. CDR3 DNA: TGTGCCTGGAGTGGGCCGGTAGGGGGGACTGCTGAAGCTTTCTTT.

The chain carries TRBV5-1 and TRBJ2-7, with unresolved D. The V gene lost 6 bases and the J gene lost 1 base, with 11 bases spanning the gap. Germline-derived CDR1 and CDR2 are SGHRS and YFSETQ. This CDR3 has 13 residues. The CDR3 loop reads CASNIEGSYEQYF. The CDR3 bases are TGCGCCAGCAATATAGAAGGGTCCTACGAGCAGTACTTC.

In this sample, this clone turned up once. This chain links TRBV28 with TRBJ1-1; D is undetermined. Per germline, CDR1 MDHEN and CDR2 SYDVKM. CDR3 length: 12 amino acids. The ends were cut back, 5 bases at V and 7 bases at J, with 11 bases in the middle. CDR3 sequence (DNA): TGTGCCAGCAGTCCTACCTGGATTGAAGCTTTCTTT. It encodes CASSPTWIEAFF.

V and J are TRBV12-3 or TRBV12-4 and TRBJ2-7; no firm D call. This CDR3 contains 11 residues. The V and J ends lost 1 base and 9 bases respectively, with 7 bases between them. The CDR3 DNA reads TGTGCCAGCAGTTTAGGAGTAGGGCAGTACTTC. The encoded protein is CASSLGVGQYF.

The V and J genes are TRBV28 and TRBJ1-5; D remains unclear. Looked up from germline, CDR1 is MDHEN and CDR2 is SYDVKM. Trimming took 1 base from V and 4 from J, leaving 11 bases between them. This CDR3 is 15 amino acids long. DNA for the CDR3: TGTGCCAGCAGTTTATCATACGGGAGGAATCAGCCCCAGCATTTT. This codes for CASSLSYGRNQPQHF.

The chain links TRBV4-3 to TRBJ1-2; no definite D call. Germline CDR1 is LGHNA and CDR2 is YSLEER. Trimming removed 0 bases from V and 7 bases from J, with 9 bases in between. There are 13 residues in the CDR3. Here the CDR3 reads CASSQDAVAGYTF. CDR3 sequence (DNA): TGCGCCAGCAGCCAAGATGCGGTTGCTGGCTACACCTTC.

This chain connects TRBV25-1 to TRBJ2-3; D is undetermined. This CDR3 is 13 amino acids long. Germline CDR1 MGHDK, CDR2 SYGVNS. Trimming shortened V by 2 bases and J by 2 bases, and 5 bases separated the two germline ends. CDR3 sequence (DNA): TGTGCCAGCAGTGAAGGGCACACAGATACGCAGTATTTT. Its protein product is CASSEGHTDTQYF. The variable domain in full, with the rest retrieved from reference TRBV25-1 and TRBJ2-3, is EADIYQTPRYLVIGTGKKITLECSQTMGHDKMYWYQQDPGMELHLIHYSYGVNSTEKGDLSSESTVSRIRTEHFPLTLESARPSHTSQYLCASSEGHTDTQYFGPGTRLTVL.

V usage is TRBV4-3 and J usage is TRBJ2-5, with D uncertain. This CDR3 contains 16 residues. V lost 1 base and J 2 bases, leaving 14 bases between the germline ends. CDR1 is LGHNA, CDR2 YSLEER, per germline. For the CDR3, the DNA is TGCGCCAGCAGCCAAGTCCTCACTCCAGTTCAAGAGACCCAGTACTTC. Encoded protein: CASSQVLTPVQETQYF.

The J gene is TRBJ1-1, the V gene TRBV28; D ambiguous. Germline CDR1 reads MDHEN; CDR2 reads SYDVKM. The CDR3 is made up of 14 amino acids. Trimming stripped 6 bases from V and 11 bases from J, with 22 bases between. CDR3 sequence reads: CASSVILPASMAFF. The CDR3 bases are TGTGCCAGCAGCGTTATTCTTCCCGCTTCCATGGCTTTCTTT. Combining the CDR3 with reference TRBV28 and TRBJ1-1 gives the whole variable domain DVKVTQSSRYLVKRTGEKVFLECVQDMDHENMFWYRQDPGLGLRLIYFSYDVKMKEKGDIPEGYSVSREKKERFSLILESASTNQTSMYLCASSVILPASMAFFGQGTRLTVV.

This clone was counted a few times. This chain uses TRBV7-9 with TRBJ2-1; the D is unclear. This CDR3 spans 15 amino acids. CDR1 and CDR2 from the germline V gene are SEHNR and FQNEAQ (reference sequence). V lost 3 bases and J lost 7, with 16 bases in between. The CDR3 sequence: CASSLGRGRANEQFF. In DNA, the CDR3 is TGTGCCAGCAGCTTGGGTCGTGGCCGAGCAAATGAGCAGTTCTTC.

The chain carries TRBV19 and TRBJ2-3; 13 bases align to TRBD2. This CDR3 is 16 amino acids long. The germline V gene has CDR1 LNHDA and CDR2 SQIVND (reference sequence). The V and J ends lost 6 bases and 6 bases, in that order; junction bases with no gene match: 9. The CDR3 DNA reads as TGTGCCAGTAGGGTTTCACTAGCGGGGGGGCAGGATACGCAGTATTTT. Protein sequence: CASRVSLAGGQDTQYF.

This chain connects TRBV6-1 to TRBJ1-5; D ambiguous. CDR1 is MNHNS and CDR2 is SASEGT in the germline V gene. The CDR3 covers 15 residues. Trimming removed 2 bases at V and 2 bases at J, with 10 bases between. The CDR3 here is CASSEWSGGNQPQHF. The CDR3 DNA follows: TGTGCCAGCAGTGAATGGAGCGGGGGCAATCAGCCCCAGCATTTT.

V is TRBV12-5 and J is TRBJ2-7; D is possibly TRBD1 (5 bases). CDR1 LGHNT and CDR2 FRNRAP come from the germline V gene. V was cut by 7 bases and J by 2 bases, with 18 bases left in between. The CDR3 consists of 15 residues. The CDR3 DNA follows: TGTGCTAGTGTCCCTCAGGGTAGGCTACCCTACGAGCAGTACTTC. Translation: CASVPQGRLPYEQYF. Full variable domain (rest looked up from reference TRBV12-5 and TRBJ2-7): DARVTQTPRHKVTEMGQEVTMRCQPILGHNTVFWYRQTMMQGLELLAYFRNRAPLDDSGMPKDRFSAEMPDATLATLKIQPSEPRDSAVYFCASVPQGRLPYEQYFGPGTRLTVT.

This clone was recorded once. V usage is TRBV6-2 or TRBV6-3 and J usage is TRBJ1-2; D is perhaps TRBD1 (5 bases). The CDR3 has 16 residues. Between the trimmed V and J ends, which lost 2 bases and 3 bases, there was a span of 16 bases. CDR1 and CDR2 from the germline V gene are MNHEY and SVGEGT. CDR3 DNA sequence: TGTGCCAGCAGTTACCCCCCGGCAGGGCCCGACTATGGCTACACCTTC. It yields the protein CASSYPPAGPDYGYTF.

CDR3 amino acids: CASTAPGAEDYGYTF. DNA of the CDR3: TGTGCCAGTACCGCCCCCGGGGCGGAGGACTATGGCTACACCTTC. This rearrangement joins TRBV19 to TRBJ1-2; D is perhaps TRBD1 (5 bases). Looked up from germline, CDR1 is LNHDA and CDR2 is SQIVND (reference sequence). The CDR3 loop spans 15 amino acids. V was trimmed by 7 bases and J by 3 bases, leaving 18 bases between them. The variable domain in full, with the rest retrieved from reference TRBV19 and TRBJ1-2, is DGGITQSPKYLFRKEGQNVTLSCEQNLNHDAMYWYRQDPGQGLRLIYYSQIVNDFQKGDIAEGYSVSREKKESFPLTVTSAQKNPTAFYLCASTAPGAEDYGYTFGSGTRLTVV.

The genes are TRBV5-1 and TRBJ2-3; 13 bases are shared with TRBD2. The CDR3 is 15 amino acids. Trimming removed 2 bases from V and 6 bases from J; junction bases left unmatched: 3. CDR1 is SGHRS, CDR2 YFSETQ, per germline. Here the CDR3 reads CASSFTSGGADTQYF. In DNA form, the CDR3 reads TGCGCCAGCAGCTTCACTAGCGGGGGGGCGGATACGCAGTATTTT.

This clone showed up just a few times. This chain links TRBV6-5 with TRBJ2-7, with D tentatively TRBD1 or TRBD2 (6 bases each). From germline, CDR1 is MNHEY and CDR2 SVGAGI. Trimming left V 2 bases short and J 3 bases short, with 8 bases between. The CDR3 loop spans 13 amino acids. The CDR3 DNA is TGTGCCAGCAGTTACGAGGGGGGCTACGAGCAGTACTTC. Translated: CASSYEGGYEQYF.

The gene calls are TRBV7-6 and TRBJ2-1, with unresolved D. The V end lost 2 bases, the J end lost 10 bases, and 12 bases lay between the germline ends. The CDR3 has 13 residues. Germline values: CDR1 SGHVS, CDR2 FNYEAQ. CDR3 region: CASSLSSWAEQFF. The CDR3 coding sequence is TGTGCCAGCAGCTTAAGTTCATGGGCGGAGCAGTTCTTC.

This chain connects TRBV4-1 to TRBJ1-2; D gene unclear. V was cut by 1 base and J by 4 bases, with 10 bases left in between. The CDR3 runs 14 residues. CDR1 is MGHRA, CDR2 YSYEKL, per germline. CDR3 nucleotides: TGCGCCAGCAGCCAAGGTACGGGGATCTATGGCTACACCTTC. This codes for CASSQGTGIYGYTF.

The rearrangement links TRBV6-1 to TRBJ2-3; possibly TRBD1 or TRBD2 for D (5 bases each). V dropped 3 bases and J dropped 4 bases, with 8 bases sitting between them. Germline CDR1 MNHNS, CDR2 SASEGT. The CDR3 has 13 residues. CDR3 residues: CASSDREPDTQYF. CDR3 nucleotide sequence: TGTGCCAGCAGTGACAGGGAGCCAGATACGCAGTATTTT.

V is TRBV5-6 and J is TRBJ1-6; TRBD1 matches at 7 bases. Germline V gives CDR1 SGHDT, CDR2 YYEEEE. V gave up 4 bases and J gave up 7 bases; unmatched junction bases: 5. The CDR3 is 14 amino acids. The CDR3 DNA reads as TGTGCCAGCAGCCCGGGGACAGTAAATTCACCCCTCCACTTT. Translating gives CASSPGTVNSPLHF. Full variable domain (rest looked up from reference TRBV5-6 and TRBJ1-6): DAGVTQSPTHLIKTRGQQVTLRCSPKSGHDTVSWYQQALGQGPQFIFQYYEEEERQRGNFPDRFSGHQFPNYSSELNVNALLLGDSALYLCASSPGTVNSPLHFGNGTRLTVT.

V is TRBV10-3 and J is TRBJ1-1; tentatively, D is TRBD1 (5 bases). V lost 5 bases and J 1 base, leaving 14 bases between the germline ends. Per germline, CDR1 ENHRY and CDR2 SYGVKD. CDR3 length: 15 residues. CDR3 sequence: CAISFSGLQNTEAFF. DNA for the CDR3: TGTGCCATCAGTTTCTCGGGACTGCAGAACACTGAAGCTTTCTTT.

The V call is TRBV28, the J call TRBJ2-7, with 10 nucleotides matching TRBD1. Germline V gene sequence: CDR1 MDHEN, CDR2 SYDVKM. The CDR3 length is 14 residues. The trim removed 6 bases at V and 2 bases at J, leaving 4 bases unmatched. This CDR3 is CASRAGTGAYEQYF. The CDR3 coding sequence is TGTGCCAGCAGAGCCGGGACAGGGGCCTACGAGCAGTACTTC.

V is TRBV19 and J is TRBJ2-2, with TRBD1 identical over 7 bases. CDR1 is LNHDA, CDR2 SQIVND, per germline (reference sequence). The CDR3 contains 13 residues. V shed 10 bases and J 3 bases; nucleotides not matched to a gene: 5. CDR3 amino acids: CAIGTDDTGELFF. CDR3 DNA: TGTGCCATCGGGACAGACGACACCGGGGAGCTGTTTTTT.

This clone was recorded a few times. The chain is built from TRBV6-6 and TRBJ1-5; D may be TRBD1 (6 bases). The germline V gene encodes CDR1 MNHNY and CDR2 SVGAGI (reference sequence). This CDR3 is 13 amino acids long. Trimming shortened V by 7 bases and J by 5 bases, and 12 bases separated the two germline ends. DNA for the CDR3: TGTGCCAGCATTAAAGGGGGGTATCAGCCCCAGCATTTT. Amino acids: CASIKGGYQPQHF.

The V gene is TRBV7-8, the J gene TRBJ2-3; 7 bases are shared with TRBD2. Germline V lookup: CDR1 SGHVS, CDR2 FQNEAQ. This CDR3 region has 16 residues. Unmatched junction bases numbered 9, after V lost 4 bases and J lost 2 bases. As DNA, the CDR3 is TGTGCCAGCAGCTCCCGCCCGGGGGGACTCACAGATACGCAGTATTTT. This gives the protein CASSSRPGGLTDTQYF.

The chain combines TRBV5-4 with TRBJ1-4; 9 bases agree with TRBD1. Germline CDR1 is SGHNT and CDR2 is YYREEE (reference sequence). V shed 3 bases, J shed 3 bases, and the junction held 6 bases outside the gene matches. This CDR3 has 16 residues. The CDR3 sequence: CASSSKQGAPNEKLFF. In DNA, the CDR3 is TGTGCCAGCAGCTCCAAACAGGGGGCGCCTAATGAAAAACTGTTTTTT.

V usage is TRBV29-1 and J usage is TRBJ1-1; weak D call: TRBD1 (6 bases). Germline assignment: CDR1 SQVTM and CDR2 ANQGSEA. V gave up 6 bases and J gave up 3 bases, with 20 bases separating them. CDR3 length: 15 residues. This CDR3 reads CSVGFGGVLDTEAFF. In DNA, the CDR3 is TGCAGCGTGGGTTTCGGGGGCGTATTGGACACTGAAGCTTTCTTT.

The rearrangement joins TRBV3-1 (or the pseudogene TRBV3-2) to TRBJ1-1; TRBD1 is a possible D gene (5 bases). Trimming removed 7 bases at V and 0 bases at J, with 12 bases between. Germline V lookup: CDR1 LGHDT, CDR2 YNNKEL (reference sequence). The CDR3 runs 14 residues. The CDR3 DNA reads TGTGCCAGCACTAAAGGGGAAATGAACACTGAAGCTTTCTTT. Translated: CASTKGEMNTEAFF.

The table lists this clone with a few counts. J is TRBJ1-1 and V is TRBV7-8, with D perhaps TRBD1 (5 bases). Germline V CDR1 and CDR2: SGHVS, FQNEAQ. This CDR3 spans 14 amino acids. With 0 bases removed from V and 10 bases from J, the gap between germline ends came to 15 bases. Here the CDR3 DNA reads TGTGCCAGCAGCTTAGCGCGGTCGTCTAGGGGAGCTTTCTTT. It specifies CASSLARSSRGAFF.

The chain is built from TRBV27 and TRBJ1-1; D not resolved. Germline lookup yields CDR1 MNHEY and CDR2 SMNVEV (reference sequence). Between the trimmed V and J ends, which lost 5 bases and 1 base, there was a span of 8 bases. This CDR3 has 13 amino acids. The DNA of the CDR3 is TGTGCCAGCAGTCTCCGGGCGAACACTGAAGCTTTCTTT. Encoded protein: CASSLRANTEAFF.

This clone showed up just a few times. V usage is TRBV28 and J usage is TRBJ2-7; weak D call: TRBD1 (5 bases). Trimming took off 2 bases at V and 6 bases at J, with 11 bases between the two ends. This CDR3 spans 13 amino acids. Looked up from germline, CDR1 is MDHEN and CDR2 is SYDVKM. CDR3 residues: CASSLTGSAEQYF. DNA of the CDR3: TGTGCCAGCAGTTTAACAGGCTCAGCCGAGCAGTACTTC.